The clone carrying this T cell receptor beta chain was recorded once. The data were produced by immunoSEQ multiplex PCR, yet TCRdb's version contains in-frame clones alone and is incomplete. The data contain roughly 120,000 clones, 85% to 95% of them singletons. The data were taken from a study of T cell changes during pregnancy in multiple sclerosis. Trimming took 4 bases from V and 3 from J; bases not matched to a gene: 24. Looked up from germline, CDR1 is SGHDN and CDR2 is FVKESK. The CDR3 contains 21 residues. The V call is TRBV14, the J call TRBJ1-3; TRBD1 agrees at 7 bases. Sequenced material: peripheral blood, taken before pregnancy. The TCR was taken from a female donor with multiple sclerosis, enrolled in a pregnancy study. Here the CDR3 reads CASSPNTPQSLQGLLGNTIYF. The DNA for the CDR3 is TGTGCCAGCAGCCCGAACACCCCCCAATCCTTACAGGGGCTACTTGGAAACACCATATATTTT.